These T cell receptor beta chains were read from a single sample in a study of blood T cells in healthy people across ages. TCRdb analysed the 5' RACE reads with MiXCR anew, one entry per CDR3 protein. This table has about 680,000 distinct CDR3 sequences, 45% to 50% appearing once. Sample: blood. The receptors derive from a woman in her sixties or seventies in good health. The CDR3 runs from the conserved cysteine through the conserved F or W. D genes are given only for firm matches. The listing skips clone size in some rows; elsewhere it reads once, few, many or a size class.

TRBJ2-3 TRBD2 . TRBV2 TGTGCCAGCAGGCTGACTTTTAGCGGGAGTGCAGATACGCAGTATTTT CASRLTFSGSADTQYF
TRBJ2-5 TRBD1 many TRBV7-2 TGTGCCAGCAGCCTCAGATTAGGGGGCGGACAAGAGACCCAGTACTTC CASSLRLGGGQETQYF
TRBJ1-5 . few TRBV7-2 TGTGCCAGCAGCTTCACGGGGGGTAGCAATCAGCCCCAGCATTTT CASSFTGGSNQPQHF
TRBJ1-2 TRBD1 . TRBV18 TGTGCCAGCTCACCACCGGGACAGGGGAGCCATGGCTACACCTTC CASSPPGQGSHGYTF
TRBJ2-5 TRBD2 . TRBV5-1 TGCGCCAGCAGCTTGTTTGGGACTAGCGGGAATCGGGAGACCCAGTACTTC CASSLFGTSGNRETQYF
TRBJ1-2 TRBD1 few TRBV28 TGTGCCAGCAACAGGGGAGGGGCACCTTCTGGGGGCTACACCTTC CASNRGGAPSGGYTF
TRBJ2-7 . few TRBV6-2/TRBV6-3 TGTGCCAGCAGTTATAGAAGCGGGCAATCCTACGAGCAGTACTTC CASSYRSGQSYEQYF
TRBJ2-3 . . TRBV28 TGTGCCAGCATTTTAGCGGCCACAGATACGCAGTATTTT CASILAATDTQYF
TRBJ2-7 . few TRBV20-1 TGCAGTGCTAGAGTTGGGGGCAGACGGCAAGGGGAGCAGTACTTC CSARVGGRRQGEQYF
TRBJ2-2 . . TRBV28 TGTGCCAGCACTACGGGGCTGGCGAACACCGGGGAGCTGTTTTTT CASTTGLANTGELFF
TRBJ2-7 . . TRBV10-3 TGTGCCATCATGAGAGACTTCCGGGGCTACGAGCAGTACTTC CAIMRDFRGYEQYF
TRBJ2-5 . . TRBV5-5 TGTGCCAGCAGCTTTGGGGGCAGGGGCCGAGAGACCCAGTACTTC CASSFGGRGRETQYF
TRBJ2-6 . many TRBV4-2 TGTGCCAGCAGCCAACTTGGGACGGACTCTGGGGCCAACGTCCTGACTTTC CASSQLGTDSGANVLTF